The 11 T cell receptor beta chains reported below all come from one sample, sequenced in a study of T cell changes during pregnancy in multiple sclerosis. Here immunoSEQ multiplex PCR was the method, and the copy in TCRdb shows in-frame clones only, minus some. The table lists about 20,000 clones, about 88% of them singletons. The material sequenced was CD8+ T cells from peripheral blood mononuclear cells, taken in the third trimester of pregnancy. The receptors come from a female donor in good health, enrolled as a control in a pregnancy study.

This clone has just one count. The genes are TRBV21-1 and TRBJ2-3; TRBD2 was called by the table and not checked on the DNA. TRBV21-1 is a pseudogene locus. CDR3 length: 16 residues. CDR3: CASSPASGGAVDTQYF. The CDR3 coding sequence is TGTGCCAGCAGCCCCGCCAGCGGGGGGGCCGTAGATACGCAGTATTTT.

The J gene is TRBJ1-4, the V gene TRBV6-5; 8 positions match TRBD1. Looked up from germline, CDR1 is MNHEY and CDR2 is SVGAGI. The CDR3 runs 15 residues. V shed 0 bases and J 5 bases; nucleotides not matched to a gene: 2. The CDR3 here is CASSYSGQENEKLFF. The CDR3 DNA follows: TGTGCCAGCAGTTACTCGGGACAGGAGAATGAAAAACTGTTTTTT.

This chain's CDR3 is CAGQGDPTGKETQYF. CDR3 DNA sequence: TGTGCCGGCCAGGGGGACCCAACAGGGAAAGAGACCCAGTACTTC. The rearrangement uses TRBV30 and TRBJ2-5; 7 nucleotides match TRBD1. The CDR3 runs 15 residues. Losses at the gene ends were 8 bases for V and 3 bases for J; bases not matched to a gene: 15. Germline loops: CDR1 GTSNPN, CDR2 SVGIG (reference sequence). The full variable domain, its missing parts supplied by reference TRBV30 and TRBJ2-5, is SQTIHQWPATLVQPVGSPLSLECTVEGTSNPNLYWYRQAAGRGLQLLFYSVGIGQISSEVPQNLSASRPQDRQFILSSKKLLLSDSGFYLCAGQGDPTGKETQYFGPGTRLLVL.

This CDR3 reads CASSQPGVQETQYF. Written as DNA, the CDR3 is TGCGCCAGCAGCCAACCCGGGGTACAAGAGACCCAGTACTTC. The V call is TRBV4-1, the J call TRBJ2-5; D possibly corresponds to TRBD2 (5 bases). The CDR3 totals 14 residues. CDR1 MGHRA and CDR2 YSYEKL come from the germline V gene. Between the trimmed V and J ends, which lost 2 bases and 2 bases, there was a span of 9 bases.

CDR3 sequence reads: CASSIFTGGAQEKLFF. CDR3 DNA sequence: TGTGCCAGTAGTATCTTTACGGGGGGGGCGCAGGAAAAACTGTTTTTT. The V and J genes are TRBV19 and TRBJ1-4, with D possibly TRBD1 on 6 matching bases. This CDR3 has 16 residues. Germline CDR1 LNHDA, CDR2 SQIVND (reference sequence). The V and J ends lost 3 bases and 8 bases respectively, with 19 bases between them.

This clone was found once. The J gene is TRBJ1-4, the V gene TRBV19; D not certain. Germline V gives CDR1 LNHDA, CDR2 SQIVND (reference sequence). The CDR3 spans 16 residues. Trimming shortened V by 0 bases and J by 0 bases, and 8 bases separated the two germline ends. DNA of the CDR3: TGTGCCAGTAGTATAGATCGACAAACAACTAATGAAAAACTGTTTTTT. It translates to CASSIDRQTTNEKLFF. The full variable domain, with the rest looked up from reference TRBV19 and TRBJ1-4, is DGGITQSPKYLFRKEGQNVTLSCEQNLNHDAMYWYRQDPGQGLRLIYYSQIVNDFQKGDIAEGYSVSREKKESFPLTVTSAQKNPTAFYLCASSIDRQTTNEKLFFGSGTQLSVL.

The chain links TRBV4-3 to TRBJ1-4; 8 nucleotides align to TRBD1. V was pared by 0 bases and J by 10 bases, with 7 bases of the junction left unmatched. The CDR3 covers 15 residues. The germline V gene encodes CDR1 LGHNA and CDR2 YSLEER. The CDR3, as DNA: TGCGCCAGCAGCCAAGATCGGCAGGGGGCCGGAAAACTGTTTTTT. It is translated as CASSQDRQGAGKLFF.

This clone is a singleton in its sample. The rearrangement joins TRBV28 to TRBJ2-5, with TRBD2 as a possible D gene (5 bases). The CDR3 runs to 14 residues. The germline V gene has CDR1 MDHEN and CDR2 SYDVKM. V gave up 3 bases and J gave up 3 bases, with 11 bases separating them. CDR3 in amino acids: CASSFDFGEETQYF. The CDR3, as DNA: TGTGCCAGCAGTTTTGATTTCGGGGAAGAGACCCAGTACTTC.

By share, this clone counts as hyperexpanded (1% or more). The chain is built from TRBV4-1 and TRBJ2-7, with a weak D call TRBD1 (5 bases). Trimming removed 0 bases at V and 7 bases at J, with 10 bases between. Germline CDR1 MGHRA, CDR2 YSYEKL. CDR3 length: 13 residues. CDR3 sequence: CASSQDPGWEQYF. The CDR3 bases are TGCGCCAGCAGCCAAGATCCAGGGTGGGAGCAGTACTTC.

The chain employs TRBV7-9 and TRBJ2-1; 9 nucleotides match TRBD2. CDR1 and CDR2 from the germline V gene are SEHNR and FQNEAQ (reference sequence). The CDR3 contains 15 residues. With 1 base clipped from V and 9 bases from J, the junction kept 7 bases outside the gene matches. For the CDR3, the DNA is TGTGCCAGCAGCTTAGAGGTAGCGGGGGTGGGTGAGCAGTTCTTC. Protein product: CASSLEVAGVGEQFF.

The genes are TRBV13 and TRBJ1-1; D is unresolved. Trimming shortened V by 8 bases and J by 1 base, and 11 bases separated the two germline ends. Germline V gene data show CDR1 as PRHDT and CDR2 as FYEKMQ (reference sequence). The CDR3 covers 13 residues. The DNA for the CDR3 is TGTGCCAGCCGAGGAACGGCGAACACTGAAGCTTTCTTT. This encodes CASRGTANTEAFF.